This T cell receptor beta chain appears in the sequencing data of a study of cytomegalovirus exposure and HLA in healthy donors. 13 Jbeta primers and 60 Vbeta primers were used for the PCR. TCRdb keeps only in-frame clones here, not all; method: immunoSEQ multiplex PCR. The table has 100,000 to 150,000 clones, 84% seen once; the top ten hold approximately 2.6%. V was clipped by 7 bases and J by 9 bases, with 12 bases between them. The germline V gene encodes CDR1 SQVTM and CDR2 ANQGSEA. The CDR3 totals 10 residues. General observations from the study: Using a false discovery rate of 0.05, a later analysis showed that approximately 17,000 TCR beta sequences were associated with HLA alleles. A few CMV-associated chains proved CMV antigen-specific in vitro.

Likely unrecorded immune exposures existed in these nominally healthy donors. With respect to this clone: Its target is not known.

The chain has TRBV29-1 and TRBJ1-1, with a tentative D call TRBD1 (6 bases). This clonotype was sampled from a man aged 50 to 59 in good health and CMV-seronegative. Sequencing was carried out using PBMCs. CDR3 residues: CSAPGHQAFF. The CDR3 nucleotides read TGCAGCGCACCGGGACACCAAGCTTTCTTT.